These 10 T cell receptor beta chains originate from one sample sequenced in a study of cytomegalovirus exposure and HLA in healthy donors. The primer mix had 60 Vbeta and 13 Jbeta primers. Assay used: immunoSEQ multiplex PCR; TCRdb lists only in-frame clones, some missing. Of some 85,000 clones listed, 77% were seen once; the top ten hold 3.7%. What was sequenced was PBMCs. These TCRs come from a man aged 25 to 40 in good health and CMV-seronegative.

The chain joins TRBV28 to TRBJ2-5, with D perhaps matching TRBD1 (6 bases). Trimming pared 5 bases from V and 2 bases from J, leaving 18 bases between. Germline V gene data show CDR1 as MDHEN and CDR2 as SYDVKM. The CDR3 loop spans 16 amino acids. The CDR3 region is CASSPTPGTPQETQYF. The CDR3 nucleotides read TGTGCCAGCAGTCCAACCCCCGGGACACCTCAAGAGACCCAGTACTTC.

This clone has just a few counts. The chain has TRBV19 and TRBJ1-5; tentatively, D is TRBD1 (6 bases). CDR1 and CDR2 from the germline V gene are LNHDA and SQIVND (reference sequence). The CDR3 loop spans 16 amino acids. V shed 2 bases and J shed 3 bases, with 14 bases lying between them. In nucleotides, the CDR3 is TGTGCCAGTAGTATAAAACCAACAGGGTACAATCAGCCCCAGCATTTT. Translated: CASSIKPTGYNQPQHF.

The sample holds a few counts of this clone. The chain links TRBV5-1 to TRBJ1-4; D is unresolved. V lost 3 bases, J lost 5 bases, and 14 bases lay in between. Looked up from germline, CDR1 is SGHRS and CDR2 is YFSETQ. The CDR3 is made up of 15 amino acids. CDR3: CASSYSPGVNEKLFF. The CDR3 nucleotides read TGCGCCAGCAGCTACTCCCCCGGGGTGAATGAAAAACTGTTTTTT.

The V gene is TRBV18, the J gene TRBJ2-3, with 8 bases fitting TRBD1. The CDR3 is made up of 18 amino acids. From germline, CDR1 is KGHSH and CDR2 LQKENI. Trimming cost V 3 bases and J 1 base; bases outside gene matches: 12. CDR3 in DNA: TGTGCCAGCTCACCGTACCAGGGGGCCTTAAATGGCACAGATACGCAGTATTTT. Encoded protein: CASSPYQGALNGTDTQYF.

The J gene is TRBJ1-2, the V gene TRBV7-9; D ambiguous. Trimming took off 5 bases at V and 7 bases at J, with 26 bases between the two ends. Germline V gene data show CDR1 as SEHNR and CDR2 as FQNEAQ (reference sequence). The CDR3 has 17 amino acids. The CDR3 nucleotides are TGTGCCAGCAGCGGAGACGAATCGAACTCACCCTCTTGTGGCTACACCTTC. It yields the protein CASSGDESNSPSCGYTF. Filled out from reference TRBV7-9 and TRBJ1-2, the complete variable domain reads DTGVSQNPRHKITKRGQNVTFRCDPISEHNRLYWYRQTLGQGPEFLTYFQNEAQLEKSRLLSDRFSAERPKGSFSTLEIQRTEQGDSAMYLCASSGDESNSPSCGYTFGSGTRLTVV.

The chain has TRBV10-1 and TRBJ1-3; 8 nucleotides agree with TRBD1. Germline values: CDR1 WNHNN, CDR2 SYGVQD (reference sequence). The CDR3 sequence is 13 residues long. V dropped 9 bases and J dropped 2; count of bases not matched to a gene: 3. This chain's CDR3 is CASYRGAGNTIYF. CDR3 sequence (DNA): TGCGCCAGTTACAGGGGGGCTGGAAACACCATATATTTT.

Written as DNA, the CDR3 is TGTGCCAGCTCACCGGGACAGGAGTATGGCTACACCTTC. As protein: CASSPGQEYGYTF. This chain joins TRBV18 and TRBJ1-2; 8 bases are a match to TRBD1. Germline V CDR1 and CDR2: KGHSH, LQKENI. After removal of 3 bases from V and 5 bases from J, the junction contained 2 bases not matched to a gene. This CDR3 comprises 13 residues.

CDR3 sequence: CASSAGTGAINEQFF. CDR3 in DNA: TGCGCCAGCAGCGCAGGGACAGGGGCTATCAATGAGCAGTTCTTC. The rearrangement uses TRBV4-1 and TRBJ2-1; 10 bases agree with TRBD1. Looked up from germline, CDR1 is MGHRA and CDR2 is YSYEKL. The junction had 7 bases not matched to a gene; V was cut back by 5 bases and J by 6 bases. This CDR3 spans 15 amino acids.

This clone appeared a few times. The chain employs TRBV6-5 and TRBJ1-1; D might be TRBD1 (5 bases). The CDR3 extends over 14 amino acids. V was clipped by 5 bases and J by 3 bases, with 13 bases between them. CDR1 and CDR2 (germline): MNHEY, SVGAGI. The CDR3 protein is CASSEDSGYTEAFF. The CDR3, as DNA: TGTGCCAGCAGTGAGGATTCAGGGTACACTGAAGCTTTCTTT.

The J gene is TRBJ2-5, the V gene TRBV27; 10 positions match TRBD2. The germline gives CDR1 MNHEY, CDR2 SMNVEV (reference sequence). The trim removed 7 bases at V and 5 bases at J, leaving 7 bases unmatched. The CDR3 covers 14 residues. The CDR3 DNA is TGTGCCAGCACTCCTAGCGGGAGCGAGGAGACCCAGTACTTC. As protein: CASTPSGSEETQYF.